One sample yielded the 27 T cell receptor beta chains listed below, sequenced in a study of blood T cell repertoires in COVID-19. The method was immunoSEQ multiplex PCR; TCRdb's version includes in-frame clones alone and lacks a portion of them. The sample consists of about 140,000 clones, about 80% of them appearing once. Sequencing used peripheral blood. The receptors were sampled from a human donor in a cohort sampled during active COVID-19.

The chain has TRBV20-1 and TRBJ2-3; possible D gene TRBD1, 6 bases. Trimming cost V 6 bases and J 5 bases, with 9 bases left between them. The germline gives CDR1 DFQATT, CDR2 SNEGSKA (reference sequence). The CDR3 is made up of 11 amino acids. CDR3: CSAAGEDTQYF. CDR3 nucleotides: TGCAGTGCGGCAGGGGAAGATACGCAGTATTTT.

This chain connects TRBV4-1 to TRBJ1-6; 8 positions agree with TRBD1. This CDR3 spans 15 amino acids. In germline, CDR1 is MGHRA, CDR2 YSYEKL. J lost 9 bases, V lost 3 bases, and 7 bases had no gene match. CDR3 bases: TGCGCCAGCAGCCACCCGGACAGGGCTCGTTCACCCCTCCACTTT. This codes for CASSHPDRARSPLHF.

The chain uses TRBV7-9 and TRBJ1-5; D not resolved. Germline V CDR1 and CDR2: SEHNR, FQNEAQ (reference sequence). The CDR3 extends over 14 amino acids. The V end was cut by 1 base, the J end by 0 bases, with 4 bases between. The CDR3 loop reads CASSLGASNQPQHF. The CDR3, as DNA: TGTGCCAGCAGCTTAGGGGCTAGCAATCAGCCCCAGCATTTT. Variable domain in full (rest from reference TRBV7-9 and TRBJ1-5): DTGVSQNPRHKITKRGQNVTFRCDPISEHNRLYWYRQTLGQGPEFLTYFQNEAQLEKSRLLSDRFSAERPKGSFSTLEIQRTEQGDSAMYLCASSLGASNQPQHFGDGTRLSIL.

This chain connects TRBV7-3 to TRBJ2-1; 14 nucleotides line up with TRBD2. This CDR3 comprises 15 residues. CDR1 and CDR2 (germline): SGHTA, FQGTGA. V gave up 5 bases and J gave up 6 bases; unmatched junction bases: 3. This CDR3 reads CASSPGLAGVNEQFF. CDR3 nucleotides: TGTGCCAGCAGCCCGGGACTAGCGGGGGTCAATGAGCAGTTCTTC. Drawing the rest from reference TRBV7-3 and TRBJ2-1, the complete variable domain is GAGVSQTPSNKVTEKGKYVELRCDPISGHTALYWYRQSLGQGPEFLIYFQGTGAADDSGLPNDRFFAVRPEGSVSTLKIQRTERGDSAVYLCASSPGLAGVNEQFFGPGTRLTVL.

The chain is built from TRBV5-1 and TRBJ2-6; 7 nucleotides match TRBD1. This CDR3 spans 18 amino acids. Germline CDR1 SGHRS, CDR2 YFSETQ. V trimming: 3 bases; J trimming: 0 bases; junction bases outside the gene matches: 9. The CDR3 DNA reads TGCGCCAGCAGCTGGACTCGGGACAGCAGCTCTGGGGCCAACGTCCTGACTTTC. Protein product: CASSWTRDSSSGANVLTF.

The chain has TRBV25-1 and TRBJ1-2; tentatively, D is TRBD1 (5 bases). The CDR3 has 13 residues. Germline lookup yields CDR1 MGHDK and CDR2 SYGVNS. Deletions cut 3 bases from V and 0 bases from J, with 5 bases between. CDR3 region: CASSETANYGYTF. For the CDR3, the DNA is TGTGCCAGCAGTGAGACAGCTAACTATGGCTACACCTTC.

This clone was observed once. The chain combines TRBV5-8 with TRBJ2-7, with 7 positions matching TRBD1. The CDR3 length is 15 residues. CDR1 and CDR2 (germline): SGHTS, YDEGEE. V trimming: 0 bases; J trimming: 3 bases; junction bases outside the gene matches: 6. The CDR3 loop reads CASSLDGTDNYEQYF. DNA for the CDR3: TGTGCCAGCAGCTTGGATGGGACAGATAACTACGAGCAGTACTTC.

V gene TRBV6-1 combines with J gene TRBJ1-5, with 7 bases aligning to TRBD1. The CDR3 has 14 residues. The germline V gene encodes CDR1 MNHNS and CDR2 SASEGT. Trimming removed 2 bases from V and 5 bases from J; junction bases left unmatched: 3. Here the CDR3 DNA reads TGTGCCAGCAGTGAATCAGGGGGAGATCAGCCCCAGCATTTT. It translates to CASSESGGDQPQHF.

The chain links TRBV5-1 to TRBJ2-1, with 10 positions matching TRBD2. The V gene's germline CDR1 is SGHRS and CDR2 YFSETQ. CDR3 length: 15 amino acids. V shed 0 bases and J 4 bases; nucleotides not matched to a gene: 1. For the CDR3, the DNA is TGCGCCAGCAGCTTGGAAGCGGGGGGGTACAATGAGCAGTTCTTC. Translating gives CASSLEAGGYNEQFF.

The chain uses TRBV5-1 and TRBJ1-2; the match to TRBD1 covers 9 bases. Germline trimming cut 3 bases from V and 7 bases from J; bases unmatched to any gene: 10. This CDR3 region has 15 residues. The V gene's germline CDR1 is SGHRS and CDR2 YFSETQ. CDR3 sequence (DNA): TGCGCCAGCAGCTCACGACAGGGGGGATTCGGTGGCTACACCTTC. Its protein is CASSSRQGGFGGYTF.

This clone was detected once. The rearrangement uses TRBV25-1 and TRBJ2-2; D not certain. This CDR3 has 14 amino acids. Germline values: CDR1 MGHDK, CDR2 SYGVNS. Trimming pared 1 base from V and 2 bases from J, leaving 5 bases between. CDR3: CASSEFLNTGELFF. The CDR3 DNA is TGTGCCAGCAGTGAATTTCTAAACACCGGGGAGCTGTTTTTT.

This clone appeared once. The chain's CDR3 is CASSDGRTSTDTQYF. CDR3 coding DNA: TGTGCCAGCAGTGACGGCAGGACTAGCACAGATACGCAGTATTTT. The chain combines TRBV2 with TRBJ2-3, with D perhaps matching TRBD2 (5 bases). This CDR3 region has 15 residues. CDR1 and CDR2 (germline): SNHLY, FYNNEI. The ends were cut back, 3 bases at V and 0 bases at J, with 10 bases in the middle. The full variable domain, completed using reference TRBV2 and TRBJ2-3, is EPEVTQTPSHQVTQMGQEVILRCVPISNHLYFYWYRQILGQKVEFLVSFYNNEISEKSEIFDDQFSVERPDGSNFTLKIRSTKLEDSAMYFCASSDGRTSTDTQYFGPGTRLTVL.

This clone came up a few times. The V call is TRBV6-6, the J call TRBJ1-3; TRBD1 aligns across 8 bases. The CDR3 totals 14 residues. V gave up 6 bases and J gave up 4 bases; unmatched junction bases: 5. Germline V gene sequence: CDR1 MNHNY, CDR2 SVGAGI (reference sequence). CDR3 protein: CASRAQGAGNTIYF. DNA for the CDR3: TGTGCCAGCAGAGCCCAGGGGGCGGGAAACACCATATATTTT.

The chain links TRBV5-4 to TRBJ2-5; 8 nucleotides agree with TRBD2. V dropped 5 bases and J dropped 3; count of bases not matched to a gene: 9. The CDR3 is made up of 15 amino acids. The germline V gene encodes CDR1 SGHNT and CDR2 YYREEE (reference sequence). CDR3 nucleotide sequence: TGTGCCAGCAGATCCGCGACTAGCGTGGAAGAGACCCAGTACTTC. Protein product: CASRSATSVEETQYF.

This clone was counted once. This chain links TRBV5-1 with TRBJ1-2; 7 positions agree with TRBD1. Germline assignment: CDR1 SGHRS and CDR2 YFSETQ. The CDR3 spans 13 residues. V lost 4 bases and J lost 2; bases outside the gene matches: 2. In nucleotides, the CDR3 is TGCGCCAGCAGCCCGGGACAGAACTATGGCTACACCTTC. This encodes CASSPGQNYGYTF.

This clone came up once. The chain has TRBV5-5 and TRBJ2-4, with 7 bases lining up with TRBD1. The V segment lost 5 bases and the J segment 3 bases; nucleotides outside the gene matches: 2. In germline, CDR1 is SGHKS, CDR2 YYEKEE (reference sequence). The CDR3 length is 13 residues. The CDR3 sequence is CASSGTDKNIQYF. The CDR3 DNA reads as TGTGCCAGCAGTGGGACAGACAAAAACATTCAGTACTTC.

The chain joins TRBV11-2 to TRBJ2-2; D not resolved. V was cut by 5 bases and J by 4 bases, with 14 bases left in between. This CDR3 comprises 15 residues. The germline V gene encodes CDR1 SGHAT and CDR2 FQNNGV. The CDR3 nucleotides are TGTGCCAGCAGCCTAGGATGGCGAGGCACCGGGGAGCTGTTTTTT. Translation: CASSLGWRGTGELFF.

The chain has TRBV15 and TRBJ1-5, with TRBD1 matching over 7 bases. The CDR3 covers 14 residues. Germline V gene sequence: CDR1 LNHNV, CDR2 YYDKDF (reference sequence). V gave up 4 bases and J gave up 7 bases; unmatched junction bases: 7. The CDR3: CATSTTGSGQPQHF. CDR3 DNA: TGTGCCACCAGCACGACAGGGAGCGGGCAGCCCCAGCATTTT.

This clone was recorded only once. This chain connects TRBV6-2 or TRBV6-3 to TRBJ2-5; 8 nucleotides agree with TRBD2. This CDR3 has 15 residues. From germline, CDR1 is MNHEY and CDR2 SVGEGT. V trimming: 2 bases; J trimming: 5 bases; junction bases outside the gene matches: 7. In DNA form, the CDR3 reads TGTGCCAGCAGTTACCTTGCGGGGGGATGGGAGACCCAGTACTTC. Residues: CASSYLAGGWETQYF.

The chain recombines TRBV10-3 with TRBJ2-3; D is undetermined. From germline, CDR1 is ENHRY and CDR2 SYGVKD. Trimming pared 5 bases from V and 4 bases from J, leaving 10 bases between. The CDR3 has 13 residues. This chain's CDR3 is CAISILSADTQYF. The CDR3 DNA reads as TGTGCCATCAGTATTCTTTCCGCAGATACGCAGTATTTT.

The chain couples TRBV3-1 (or the pseudogene TRBV3-2) to TRBJ1-2, with TRBD1 matching 8 bases. Germline V gene sequence: CDR1 LGHDT, CDR2 YNNKEL (reference sequence). CDR3 length: 14 amino acids. The ends lost 4 bases at V and 8 bases at J; junction bases unmatched: 9. In DNA, the CDR3 is TGTGCCAGCAGCCGCACGGACAGGGCTTACGGCTACACCTTC. Protein: CASSRTDRAYGYTF.

This sequence joins TRBV11-2 and TRBJ1-4, with 9 bases fitting TRBD1. The CDR3 extends over 15 amino acids. CDR1 is SGHAT, CDR2 FQNNGV, per germline. J gave up 8 bases and V 2 bases, and 6 bases lay outside the gene matches. The CDR3 sequence is CASSLKQGAEEKLFF. CDR3 DNA: TGTGCCAGCAGCTTAAAACAGGGGGCTGAAGAAAAACTGTTTTTT. Combining the CDR3 with reference TRBV11-2 and TRBJ1-4 gives the whole variable domain EAGVAQSPRYKIIEKRQSVAFWCNPISGHATLYWYQQILGQGPKLLIQFQNNGVVDDSQLPKDRFSAERLKGVDSTLKIQPAKLEDSAVYLCASSLKQGAEEKLFFGSGTQLSVL.

This clone appeared many times. J is TRBJ1-5 and V is TRBV19; D is uncertain. Germline V gene sequence: CDR1 LNHDA, CDR2 SQIVND (reference sequence). The CDR3 is made up of 13 amino acids. V lost 5 bases, J lost 7 bases, and 12 bases lay in between. For the CDR3, the DNA is TGTGCCAGTAGTGCCTGGGAGGGCCAGCCCCAGCATTTT. It encodes CASSAWEGQPQHF.

The V call is TRBV6-5, the J call TRBJ2-2; 8 bases agree with TRBD1. This CDR3 has 13 residues. Germline CDR1 and CDR2: MNHEY and SVGAGI. With 7 bases clipped from V and 6 bases from J, the junction kept 4 bases outside the gene matches. For the CDR3, the DNA is TGTGCCAGCAACCCCAGGGGGCCCGGGGAGCTGTTTTTT. It specifies CASNPRGPGELFF.

The chain links TRBV4-2 to TRBJ1-4; TRBD1 agrees at 11 bases. The length of the CDR3 is 16 residues. Per the germline V gene, CDR1 is LGHNA and CDR2 is YNFKEQ. V lost 5 bases and J lost 2; bases outside the gene matches: 4. The CDR3: CASSRTGGGTNEKLFF. The CDR3 DNA reads TGTGCCAGCAGCAGGACAGGGGGCGGCACTAATGAAAAACTGTTTTTT.

V usage is TRBV4-1 and J usage is TRBJ2-7, with 7 bases lining up with TRBD2. With V trimmed by 3 bases and J by 7 bases, 6 bases remained unmatched. This CDR3 is built from 13 residues. Germline CDR1 reads MGHRA; CDR2 reads YSYEKL. CDR3 in DNA: TGCGCCAGCAGCCAGGTCCACGGGGGGGAGCAGTACTTC. This codes for CASSQVHGGEQYF.

The V call is TRBV24-1, the J call TRBJ2-7, with D possibly TRBD2 on 5 matching bases. This CDR3 is built from 13 residues. The V gene lost 4 bases and the J gene lost 5 bases, with 11 bases spanning the gap. CDR1 is KGHDR, CDR2 SFDVKD, per germline. CDR3 coding DNA: TGTGCCACCAGTGAATTACTAGGAGACGAGCAGTACTTC. It encodes CATSELLGDEQYF.